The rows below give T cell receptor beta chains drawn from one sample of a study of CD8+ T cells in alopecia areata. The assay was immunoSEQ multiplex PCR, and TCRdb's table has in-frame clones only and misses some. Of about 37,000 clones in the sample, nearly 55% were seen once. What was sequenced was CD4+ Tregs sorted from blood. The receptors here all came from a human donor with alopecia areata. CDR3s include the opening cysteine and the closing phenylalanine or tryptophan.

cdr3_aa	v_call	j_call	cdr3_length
CASSHSGTQTQYF	TRBV27	TRBJ2-5	13
CASSPGHLPTDTQYF	TRBV28	TRBJ2-3	15
CASSPQSQTAGGPGNEQFF	TRBV18	TRBJ2-1	19
CASSPRPTDTQYF	TRBV7-9	TRBJ2-3	13
CASSLAQGGGYTF	TRBV5-1	TRBJ1-2	13
CASSPGRTGGADTEAFF	TRBV7-9	TRBJ1-1	17
CASRKSRDRGTEAFF	TRBV27	TRBJ1-1	15
CASSETGQNNEQFF	TRBV7-2	TRBJ2-1	14
CASSLRVGEQFF	TRBV27	TRBJ2-1	12
CSVYRGLNTEAFF	TRBV29-1	TRBJ1-1	13
CASSPFASGSYEQYF	TRBV28	TRBJ2-7	15
CASSFLVRESDEQFF	TRBV5-6	TRBJ2-1	15
CATQAPSDEQFF	TRBV15	TRBJ2-1	12
CSVVRANEQFF	TRBV20-1	TRBJ2-1	11
CASKSQGQETQYF	TRBV25-1	TRBJ2-5	13
CAISVGAVQETQYF	TRBV10-3	TRBJ2-5	14
CSVADRAKSSYEQYF	TRBV29-1	TRBJ2-7	15
CASSPPGTGVNQPQHF	TRBV18	TRBJ1-5	16
CSVAKGVTKNIQYF	TRBV29-1	TRBJ2-4	14
CASSASPQPGVWQETQYF	TRBV9	TRBJ2-5	18
CASSLRLAGGPRVAEQYF	TRBV7-2	TRBJ2-7	18
CASSSGLAAYTGELFF	TRBV7-2	TRBJ2-2	16
CASSYSGAGSTYEQYF	TRBV6-6	TRBJ2-7	16
CASSTDLSSTDTQYF	TRBV18	TRBJ2-3	15
CASSSGLAEETQYF	TRBV6-6	TRBJ2-5	14
CASTPGQGAGELFF	TRBV2	TRBJ2-2	14